Below are 7 T cell receptor beta chains sequenced from a single sample in a study of T cells in Graves' hyperthyroidism and ophthalmopathy. RNA transcripts provided the source from which TCR beta CDR3 regions were amplified. A first-round RT-PCR of the TCR CDR3 used the HTBI primer set. TCRdb reprocessed the multiplex PCR reads with MiXCR, giving one entry per CDR3 protein. The sample holds around 500,000 distinct CDR3 sequences; less than 15% are singletons and the top ten take about 15%. Sequencing input: blood. The receptors here all came from a woman in her forties with Graves' hyperthyroidism.

This clonotype appeared many times. V and J are TRBV7-8 and TRBJ2-2; tentative D call: TRBD1 (6 bases). The V end was cut by 5 bases, the J end by 4 bases, with 14 bases between. Per germline, CDR1 SGHVS and CDR2 FQNEAQ. The CDR3 contains 15 residues. For the CDR3, the DNA is TGTGCCAGCAGCGCACAAGGACAGTCCACCGGGGAGCTGTTTTTT. Protein product: CASSAQGQSTGELFF.

This clonotype was recorded at least ten times. The V call is TRBV5-1, the J call TRBJ2-1; 14 bases are shared with TRBD2. The CDR3 sequence is 15 residues long. V shed 5 bases, J shed 12 bases, and the junction held 10 bases outside the gene matches. Germline CDR1 and CDR2: SGHRS and YFSETQ. CDR3 amino acids: CASRRPGLAGEGQFF. CDR3 DNA sequence: TGCGCCAGCAGGCGCCCGGGACTAGCGGGAGAGGGGCAGTTCTTC.

V and J are TRBV7-9 and TRBJ1-2; maybe TRBD1 (6 bases). The length of the CDR3 is 13 residues. Deletions cut 2 bases from V and 7 bases from J, with 11 bases between. Germline CDR1 SEHNR, CDR2 FQNEAQ (reference sequence). This chain's CDR3 is CASSLWTERGYTF. The CDR3 nucleotides read TGTGCCAGCAGCTTATGGACAGAGCGTGGCTACACCTTC.

The table lists this clonotype with many counts. V usage is TRBV28 and J usage is TRBJ1-2, with D tentatively TRBD1 (6 bases). Trimming took off 3 bases at V and 8 bases at J, with 7 bases between the two ends. Germline V gene data show CDR1 as MDHEN and CDR2 as SYDVKM. The CDR3 is 11 residues long. The CDR3 bases are TGTGCCAGCAGTTTTGGGGGCGGCTACACCTTC. Its translation is CASSFGGGYTF.

A remark on this clonotype: Being one base from a much bigger clone, this may be a read error. The gene calls are TRBV29-1 and TRBJ2-5, with 10 bases lining up with TRBD2. CDR1 and CDR2 (germline): SQVTM, ANQGSEA. The CDR3 is 14 amino acids. In DNA form, the CDR3 reads TGCAGCGTAACCAGGACTAGCGGACAAGAGACCCAGCACTTC. Its translation is CSVTRTSGQETQHF.

V gene TRBV6-5 combines with J gene TRBJ2-3; 15 nucleotides align to TRBD2. V shed 2 bases, J shed 4 bases, and the junction held 4 bases outside the gene matches. CDR3 length: 17 amino acids. Germline V gives CDR1 MNHEY, CDR2 SVGAGI. The CDR3 DNA follows: TGTGCCAGCAGTTACGGGACTAGCGGGAGGATGTCAGATACGCAGTATTTT. This encodes CASSYGTSGRMSDTQYF.

This clonotype has just one count. The V gene is TRBV9, the J gene TRBJ2-3; tentative D call: TRBD2 (5 bases). V was pared by 3 bases and J by 6 bases, with 20 bases between. Germline V gene lookup returns CDR1 SGDLS and CDR2 YYNGEE. The CDR3 is made up of 16 amino acids. The CDR3 nucleotides read TGTGCCAGCAGCGCCGACACAAGCGGTCACGCGGATACGCAGTATTTT. Translation gives CASSADTSGHADTQYF.